This T cell receptor (beta chain) was sequenced for a study of cytomegalovirus exposure and HLA in healthy donors (dated by TCRdb to the late 2010s). Broadly, across the study: The 650 to 800 repertoires of the first cohort and the 95 to 150 validation repertoires were produced on the same platform, according to a later analysis. The study aimed to test whether signatures of past pathogen exposure could be identified by cataloging public T cell receptors. The study combined high-throughput TCR immunosequencing, statistical association of individual TCRs with disease status, and machine learning to predict cytomegalovirus infection status. In addition to the first cohort of 500 to 850 subjects, a separate validation cohort of approximately 110 different subjects was used.

Separate from the roughly 660-subject first cohort, the validation cohort of 90 to 150 subjects was the group to which the donors belonged. On the study overall, not on this receptor specifically: The validation cohort had no HLA typing available for a later analysis, so co-occurrence within that cohort was assessed over all 120 or so repertoires. In vitro tests confirmed that a few of the cytomegalovirus-associated TCR beta chains recognize cytomegalovirus antigens. In both the original and validation cohorts, the classifier was reported to diagnose cytomegalovirus status with high specificity and sensitivity. In a later analysis, TCRs clustered in the first cohort were found to also tend to co-occur in the roughly 110 validation repertoires, with 94% of cluster scores above 0. The study listed approximately 150 TCR beta chains as associated with cytomegalovirus. It was suggested by the authors that the approach could potentially be generalized to other disease states and immunological phenotypes. Most TCR sequences were observed very rarely across donors, whereas some public TCRs were present in many individuals.

Per the germline V gene (reference sequence), PRHDT is the CDR1 and FYEKMQ is the CDR2. V drops 5 bases and J drops 1 base, leaving 14 bases in between. The CDR3 contains 15 residues, cysteine and phenylalanine counted. The kept DNA is CDR3 alone, 45 bases in frame from the first base. A note on this clone: Its antigen is not yet known. There are no base qualities to consult, and no much larger clone falls within one base.

The receptor library was made with the immunoSEQ multiplex PCR assay. Regarding the original processing steps: To diagnose cytomegalovirus status from the catalog of TCR beta chain sequences, a statistical classification framework was built. TCRdb carries this immuneACCESS record with in-frame sequences only. Its versions omit some clonotypes, under half of them owing to an unresolved V gene in the studies checked, with the rest unexplained. V and J calls and clone size are as listed in that table; D and trimming were resolved from the DNA. The sample data list 140,000 or so clones, and roughly 86% of these were observed just once. Less than 5.5% of the sample is taken by the ten largest.

This TCR was recovered from a man between 18 and 29 years old in good health and CMV-seropositive. The chain is made from TRBV13 and TRBJ1-1, with no confident D gene call. Specimen: PBMCs. The DNA sequence follows: TGTGCCAGCAGCCCAGGTAGAACAGCGAACACTGAAGCTTTCTTT. Translated, this is CASSPGRTANTEAFF.